The rows below give T cell receptor beta chains drawn from one sample of a study of T-cell memory formation after mild COVID-19. TCRdb redid the calling of the 5' RACE reads with MiXCR, one entry per CDR3 protein. There are approximately 400,000 distinct CDR3 sequences in the sample; roughly 26% occur only once, and 7% to 9.5% lies in the top ten. Sequencing was performed on PBMCs or a T cell subset sorted from them (not recorded which). Receptor source: an adult woman who had mild COVID-19 (a few samples of this study predate the infection). Cell type and time point are not known. CDR3s include the opening cysteine and the closing phenylalanine or tryptophan. D genes are given only for firm matches. For some rows the clone size is stated as once, few or many, or as a class when expanded; others skip it.

v_gene: TRBV28; d_gene: NA; j_gene: TRBJ2-4; len: 14; abundance: few; CDR3nt: TGTGCCAGCAGTTTATCAGGAGATGGAAACATTCAGTACTTC; CDR3aa: CASSLSGDGNIQYF
v_gene: TRBV11-2; d_gene: NA; j_gene: TRBJ1-4; len: 16; abundance: few; CDR3nt: TGTGCCAGCAGCTTAGGGGAGGGTGCAACTAATGAAAAACTGTTTTTT; CDR3aa: CASSLGEGATNEKLFF
v_gene: TRBV12-3/TRBV12-4; d_gene: NA; j_gene: TRBJ1-3; len: 16; abundance: NA; CDR3nt: TGTGCCAGCAGTTTACACCACAGGAGCTCTGGAAACACCATATATTTT; CDR3aa: CASSLHHRSSGNTIYF
v_gene: TRBV12-3/TRBV12-4; d_gene: TRBD2; j_gene: TRBJ2-1; len: 16; abundance: few; CDR3nt: TGTGCCAGCAGTTCGAGACTAGCGGTTAATTACAATGAGCAGTTCTTC; CDR3aa: CASSSRLAVNYNEQFF
v_gene: TRBV6-5; d_gene: NA; j_gene: TRBJ2-5; len: 14; abundance: many; CDR3nt: TGTGCCAGCAGTGTGCGAGCGCACCAAGAGACCCAGTACTTC; CDR3aa: CASSVRAHQETQYF
v_gene: TRBV6-2/TRBV6-3; d_gene: NA; j_gene: TRBJ2-7; len: 15; abundance: few; CDR3nt: TGTGCCAGCAGTTCCTCACCTCGGACTGCCTACGAGCAGTACTTC; CDR3aa: CASSSSPRTAYEQYF
v_gene: TRBV2; d_gene: NA; j_gene: TRBJ2-5; len: 14; abundance: NA; CDR3nt: TGTGCCAGCACCTTCGCCGGTGGGGGAGAGACCCAGTACTTC; CDR3aa: CASTFAGGGETQYF
v_gene: TRBV14; d_gene: TRBD1; j_gene: TRBJ1-5; len: 18; abundance: once; CDR3nt: TGTGCCAGCAGCCAAGTTAGTTTGCCAACAGGGGGCTATCAGCCCCAGCATTTT; CDR3aa: CASSQVSLPTGGYQPQHF
v_gene: TRBV7-2; d_gene: NA; j_gene: TRBJ1-2; len: 14; abundance: NA; CDR3nt: TGTGCCAGCAGCTTAGAAAACGGATTCTATGGCTACACCTTC; CDR3aa: CASSLENGFYGYTF
v_gene: TRBV10-3; d_gene: NA; j_gene: TRBJ1-1; len: 13; abundance: few; CDR3nt: TGTGCCACCCACGACAGCATGAGAACTGAAGCTTTCTTT; CDR3aa: CATHDSMRTEAFF
v_gene: TRBV11-3; d_gene: NA; j_gene: TRBJ2-1; len: 15; abundance: NA; CDR3nt: TGTGCCAGCAGCTTAGAGTCGGGGGCGCGGAATGAGCAGTTCTTC; CDR3aa: CASSLESGARNEQFF
v_gene: TRBV5-6; d_gene: NA; j_gene: TRBJ2-7; len: 13; abundance: NA; CDR3nt: TGTGCCAGCAGCTCGATGTCGGGCTACGAGCAGTACTTC; CDR3aa: CASSSMSGYEQYF
v_gene: TRBV5-6; d_gene: TRBD1; j_gene: TRBJ2-1; len: 16; abundance: few; CDR3nt: TGTGCCAGCAGCTTGAACAGGGGAAGAAATAAGAATGAGCAGTTCTTC; CDR3aa: CASSLNRGRNKNEQFF
v_gene: TRBV24-1; d_gene: NA; j_gene: TRBJ2-5; len: 14; abundance: few; CDR3nt: TGTGCCACCAGTGGGCAGGGAGGCTGGGAGACCCAGTACTTC; CDR3aa: CATSGQGGWETQYF
v_gene: TRBV5-1; d_gene: NA; j_gene: TRBJ2-5; len: 13; abundance: NA; CDR3nt: TGCGCCAGCAGGCGGGCCCAAGAAGAGACCCAGTACTTC; CDR3aa: CASRRAQEETQYF
v_gene: TRBV11-2; d_gene: TRBD2; j_gene: TRBJ2-2; len: 14; abundance: NA; CDR3nt: TGTGCCAGCAGCTTACCTAGCGGGAGGATGAAGCTGTTTTTT; CDR3aa: CASSLPSGRMKLFF
v_gene: TRBV4-1; d_gene: NA; j_gene: TRBJ1-2; len: 13; abundance: NA; CDR3nt: TGCGCCAGCAGCCGAGGGGACCGGGGTGGCTACACCTTC; CDR3aa: CASSRGDRGGYTF
v_gene: TRBV27; d_gene: TRBD2; j_gene: TRBJ2-3; len: 16; abundance: NA; CDR3nt: TGTGCCAGCAGGACCACGAGCGGGGGGGCGACAGATACGCAGTATTTT; CDR3aa: CASRTTSGGATDTQYF
v_gene: TRBV9; d_gene: TRBD2; j_gene: TRBJ2-5; len: 15; abundance: NA; CDR3nt: TGTGCCAGCAGCGGTGGACTAGCGGGGGTAGAGACCCAGTACTTC; CDR3aa: CASSGGLAGVETQYF
v_gene: TRBV5-6; d_gene: NA; j_gene: TRBJ1-3; len: 14; abundance: few; CDR3nt: TGTGCCAGCAGCTTCTGGGCGTTCGATAACACCATATATTTT; CDR3aa: CASSFWAFDNTIYF
v_gene: TRBV9; d_gene: NA; j_gene: TRBJ2-1; len: 14; abundance: few; CDR3nt: TGTGCCAGCAGCGTAGTGGCTAGCATCGATGAGCAGTTCTTC; CDR3aa: CASSVVASIDEQFF
v_gene: TRBV5-5; d_gene: NA; j_gene: TRBJ2-2; len: 13; abundance: few; CDR3nt: TGTGCCAGCAGCTACAGGCCCGCCGGGGAGCTGTTTTTT; CDR3aa: CASSYRPAGELFF
v_gene: TRBV20-1; d_gene: NA; j_gene: TRBJ2-5; len: 11; abundance: NA; CDR3nt: TGCAGTGCGGGGGAGGGGGAGCCCCAGTACTTC; CDR3aa: CSAGEGEPQYF
v_gene: TRBV7-9; d_gene: NA; j_gene: TRBJ1-1; len: 13; abundance: few; CDR3nt: TGTGCCAGCAGTTTGGACCTAATAATTCGGGCTTTCTTT; CDR3aa: CASSLDLIIRAFF
v_gene: TRBV5-5; d_gene: NA; j_gene: TRBJ2-1; len: 12; abundance: many; CDR3nt: TGTGCCAGCAGCTTGTTCAGGGACGAGCAGTTCTTC; CDR3aa: CASSLFRDEQFF
v_gene: TRBV7-9; d_gene: TRBD2; j_gene: TRBJ2-1; len: 13; abundance: NA; CDR3nt: TGTGCCAGCGAGGGAGGGACCTACAATGAGCAGTTCTTC; CDR3aa: CASEGGTYNEQFF
v_gene: TRBV19; d_gene: NA; j_gene: TRBJ2-1; len: 15; abundance: once; CDR3nt: TGTGCCAGTAGTATGAGGGCAGGGACGTCGGATGAGCAGTTCTTC; CDR3aa: CASSMRAGTSDEQFF
v_gene: TRBV29-1; d_gene: NA; j_gene: TRBJ1-2; len: 14; abundance: NA; CDR3nt: TGCAGCGTCGCCCCTGGGGACCTCCTATATGGCTACACCTTC; CDR3aa: CSVAPGDLLYGYTF
v_gene: TRBV12-3/TRBV12-4; d_gene: NA; j_gene: TRBJ2-3; len: 16; abundance: many; CDR3nt: TGTGCCAGCCGTGGTCGGGGCCCATCGTACACAGATACGCAGTATTTT; CDR3aa: CASRGRGPSYTDTQYF
v_gene: TRBV27; d_gene: NA; j_gene: TRBJ1-1; len: 14; abundance: few; CDR3nt: TGTGCCAGCAGTTTATTGTCGGTGGGCACTGAAGCTTTCTTT; CDR3aa: CASSLLSVGTEAFF
v_gene: TRBV7-6; d_gene: NA; j_gene: TRBJ2-7; len: 15; abundance: few; CDR3nt: TGTGCCAGCAGCCCCCGCGGACTGATAACCTACGAGCAGTACTTC; CDR3aa: CASSPRGLITYEQYF
v_gene: TRBV6-6; d_gene: NA; j_gene: TRBJ2-7; len: 14; abundance: few; CDR3nt: TGTGCCAGCAGTTACTCGGGTGGGGGTAACGAGCAGTACTTC; CDR3aa: CASSYSGGGNEQYF
v_gene: TRBV20-1; d_gene: NA; j_gene: TRBJ1-2; len: 11; abundance: NA; CDR3nt: TGCAGTGCTAACTACAACTATGGCTACACCTTC; CDR3aa: CSANYNYGYTF
v_gene: TRBV7-8; d_gene: NA; j_gene: TRBJ2-2; len: 15; abundance: NA; CDR3nt: TGTGCCAGCAGCAACCAGGGGGGGAACACCGGGGAGCTGTTTTTT; CDR3aa: CASSNQGGNTGELFF
v_gene: TRBV6-2/TRBV6-3; d_gene: TRBD1; j_gene: TRBJ1-2; len: 14; abundance: NA; CDR3nt: TGTGCCAGCAGTCCGACAGGGCTGTTAGATGGCTACACCTTC; CDR3aa: CASSPTGLLDGYTF
v_gene: TRBV24-1; d_gene: TRBD1; j_gene: TRBJ2-3; len: 15; abundance: few; CDR3nt: TGTGCCACCAGTGATTCCGGGACAGGGGACGATACGCAGTATTTT; CDR3aa: CATSDSGTGDDTQYF
v_gene: TRBV5-5; d_gene: NA; j_gene: TRBJ1-6; len: 17; abundance: many; CDR3nt: TGTGCCAGCAGCCCGCTTACGCTGACGGATGGGAATTCACCCCTCCACTTT; CDR3aa: CASSPLTLTDGNSPLHF